The 16 T cell receptor beta chains given below trace back to one sample, sequenced in a study of blood T cell repertoires in COVID-19. Here immunoSEQ multiplex PCR was the method, and the copy in TCRdb shows in-frame clones only, minus some. The sample has approximately 84,000 clones; 75% to 85% are singletons. Material for sequencing was peripheral blood. The source is a woman aged 80 or older with acute or convalescent COVID-19.

The chain combines TRBV10-3 with TRBJ2-3, with 7 nucleotides matching TRBD1. V gave up 6 bases and J gave up 0 bases; unmatched junction bases: 15. Per the germline V gene, CDR1 is ENHRY and CDR2 is SYGVKD. There are 18 residues in the CDR3. For the CDR3, the DNA is TGTGCCATCAGGGGGGACAGAACAGATACATCTAGCACAGATACGCAGTATTTT. Translation: CAIRGDRTDTSSTDTQYF.

J is TRBJ2-1 and V is TRBV11-3; D not certain. CDR1 SGHNT and CDR2 YENEEA come from the germline V gene. Trimming shortened V by 2 bases and J by 7 bases, and 12 bases separated the two germline ends. The CDR3 is made up of 14 amino acids. The chain's CDR3 is CASSLTRVVNEQFF. CDR3 bases: TGTGCCAGCAGCTTAACCCGGGTGGTGAATGAGCAGTTCTTC.

The J gene is TRBJ1-6, the V gene TRBV28; D may be TRBD1 (6 bases). CDR1 is MDHEN, CDR2 SYDVKM, per germline. The CDR3 is 14 residues long. V was clipped by 6 bases and J by 10 bases, with 16 bases between them. In DNA form, the CDR3 reads TGTGCCAGCAGATCCGGGACACAGTACTCACCCCTCCACTTT. Translating it yields CASRSGTQYSPLHF.

The rearrangement joins TRBV6-4 to TRBJ2-7; 10 bases line up with TRBD1. The CDR3 is 18 amino acids. The germline CDR1 and CDR2 sequences are MRHNA and SNTAGT. V was clipped by 6 bases and J by 4 bases; unmatched bases: 18. CDR3 loop: CASSSDWPGTGVGYEQYF. DNA of the CDR3: TGTGCCAGCAGCTCTGACTGGCCCGGGACAGGGGTCGGGTACGAGCAGTACTTC.

V gene TRBV11-1 combines with J gene TRBJ2-2, with 12 bases identical to TRBD2. V dropped 5 bases and J dropped 5; count of bases not matched to a gene: 6. This CDR3 spans 16 amino acids. CDR1 and CDR2 from the germline V gene are SGHAT and FQDESV (reference sequence). In DNA form, the CDR3 reads TGTGCCAGCAGCATTCTAGCGGGAGGGCGAACCGGGGAGCTGTTTTTT. Residues: CASSILAGGRTGELFF.

The chain carries TRBV28 and TRBJ2-1, with D hard to call. Germline V lookup: CDR1 MDHEN, CDR2 SYDVKM. The CDR3 loop spans 13 amino acids. Trimming cost V 6 bases and J 4 bases, with 10 bases left between them. CDR3 in amino acids: CASSQQSYNEQFF. The CDR3 region has the DNA TGTGCCAGCAGCCAACAGAGTTACAATGAGCAGTTCTTC. Full variable domain (remainder filled in from reference TRBV28 and TRBJ2-1): DVKVTQSSRYLVKRTGEKVFLECVQDMDHENMFWYRQDPGLGLRLIYFSYDVKMKEKGDIPEGYSVSREKKERFSLILESASTNQTSMYLCASSQQSYNEQFFGPGTRLTVL.

V and J are TRBV28 and TRBJ2-1, with 8 bases identical to TRBD2. Germline CDR1 and CDR2: MDHEN and SYDVKM. The CDR3 consists of 15 residues. V trimming: 3 bases; J trimming: 2 bases; junction bases outside the gene matches: 3. The CDR3 nucleotides are TGTGCCAGCAGTTTTAGCGGGATGGCCTACAATGAGCAGTTCTTC. This translates into CASSFSGMAYNEQFF.

The J gene is TRBJ1-2, the V gene TRBV19, with 8 bases matching TRBD1. The V and J ends lost 7 bases and 6 bases, in that order; junction bases with no gene match: 13. CDR3 size: 15 residues. The germline gives CDR1 LNHDA, CDR2 SQIVND (reference sequence). This CDR3 reads CASNLPRADRDGYTF. The DNA of the CDR3 is TGTGCCAGTAACCTCCCTCGGGCGGACAGGGATGGCTACACCTTC.

This clone came up a few times. The gene calls are TRBV19 and TRBJ2-7; no firm D call. V was pared by 1 base and J by 1 base, with 5 bases between. CDR3 length: 13 residues. CDR1 and CDR2 (germline): LNHDA, SQIVND (reference sequence). CDR3 sequence: CASSIAESYEQYF. The CDR3 region has the DNA TGTGCCAGTAGTATAGCAGAATCCTACGAGCAGTACTTC.

The chain is built from TRBV28 and TRBJ1-6, with TRBD1 matching over 7 bases. The length of the CDR3 is 14 residues. V was clipped by 6 bases and J by 10 bases; unmatched bases: 9. From germline, CDR1 is MDHEN and CDR2 SYDVKM. As DNA, the CDR3 is TGTGCCAGCAGCCCGACAGGGATCGGCTCACCCCTCCACTTT. Its translation is CASSPTGIGSPLHF. Drawing the rest from reference TRBV28 and TRBJ1-6, the complete variable domain is DVKVTQSSRYLVKRTGEKVFLECVQDMDHENMFWYRQDPGLGLRLIYFSYDVKMKEKGDIPEGYSVSREKKERFSLILESASTNQTSMYLCASSPTGIGSPLHFGNGTRLTVT.

This rearrangement joins TRBV18 to TRBJ1-1; 8 bases are a match to TRBD1. CDR1 is KGHSH and CDR2 is LQKENI in the germline V gene. The CDR3 length is 12 residues. The junction had 4 bases not matched to a gene; V was cut back by 3 bases and J by 10 bases. Written as DNA, the CDR3 is TGTGCCAGCTCACCGGACAGGGAGGCAGCTTTCTTT. Amino acids: CASSPDREAAFF.

This clone was counted only a few times. The genes are TRBV30 and TRBJ1-3; 9 nucleotides align to TRBD1. The CDR3 runs to 14 residues. Per the germline V gene, CDR1 is GTSNPN and CDR2 is SVGIG (reference sequence). The V gene end was trimmed by 5 bases and the J gene end by 1 base; junction bases not matched to a gene: 3. As DNA, the CDR3 is TGTGCCTGGTCCGGACAGGGGTCTGGAAACACCATATATTTT. Translated, it gives CAWSGQGSGNTIYF.

This clone has a single count. The rearrangement uses TRBV6-5 and TRBJ2-7; D not certain. The CDR3 extends over 13 amino acids. Per the germline V gene, CDR1 is MNHEY and CDR2 is SVGAGI. V shed 7 bases and J shed 2 bases, with 12 bases lying between them. The DNA of the CDR3 is TGTGCCAGCACCGTGCACAGAACCTACGAGCAGTACTTC. This codes for CASTVHRTYEQYF.

The gene calls are TRBV11-3 and TRBJ2-3; 7 nucleotides agree with TRBD2. Germline V gene data show CDR1 as SGHNT and CDR2 as YENEEA. V was pared by 3 bases and J by 3 bases, with 15 bases of the junction left unmatched. This CDR3 spans 18 amino acids. The CDR3 region is CASSLGAHALAPTDTQYF. DNA for the CDR3: TGTGCCAGCAGCTTGGGCGCTCACGCACTAGCGCCAACAGATACGCAGTATTTT.

The chain couples TRBV5-1 to TRBJ2-1; the match to TRBD2 covers 15 bases. The CDR3 runs 18 residues. The V segment lost 3 bases and the J segment 0 bases; nucleotides outside the gene matches: 4. Germline assignment: CDR1 SGHRS and CDR2 YFSETQ. This CDR3 is CASSWGLAGGNSYNEQFF. DNA for the CDR3: TGCGCCAGCAGCTGGGGACTAGCGGGGGGAAACTCCTACAATGAGCAGTTCTTC.

The rearrangement links TRBV6-2 or TRBV6-3 to TRBJ2-7, with 10 bases aligning to TRBD2. The CDR3 runs to 17 residues. Germline V gene lookup returns CDR1 MNHEY and CDR2 SVGEGT. Germline trimming cut 2 bases from V and 2 bases from J; bases unmatched to any gene: 9. In nucleotides, the CDR3 is TGTGCCAGCAGTTACCACACAGCGGGAGGGAAGACCTACGAGCAGTACTTC. Translated, it gives CASSYHTAGGKTYEQYF.